The clone carrying this T cell receptor beta chain was counted ten times or more. Antigen specificity is unknown. Trimming at V came to 1 base and at J to 9 bases, leaving 3 bases not matched to a gene. This CDR3 comprises 13 residues. CDR1 and CDR2 (germline): KGHSH, LQKENI. This sample is part of a study of T cells in Graves' hyperthyroidism and ophthalmopathy. TCR beta CDR3 sequences were amplified from RNA transcripts. The HTBI set primed first-round TCR CDR3 RT-PCR. A single record per CDR3 protein comes from TCRdb applying MiXCR to the multiplex PCR reads. The sample shows about 400,000 distinct CDR3 sequences, about a sixth of them seen only once. Study-wide results and caveats: A model built on 13 V-J features separated ophthalmopathy from stable hyperthyroidism.

Uncontrolled infection, other autoimmune disease, pregnancy and lactation each barred patients from inclusion. Using more than 8 ml of fresh peripheral blood, PBMCs were prepared. The receptor was derived from a woman aged 18-29 years with Graves' hyperthyroidism that later progressed to Graves' ophthalmopathy. This chain uses TRBV18 with TRBJ2-1; 7 positions match TRBD2. Sequences were obtained from blood. In nucleotides, the CDR3 is TGTGCCAGCTCACCACGGGTAGCGGGTGAGCAGTTCTTC. Encoded protein: CASSPRVAGEQFF. Supplemented by reference TRBV18 and TRBJ2-1, the full variable domain reads NAGVMQNPRHLVRRRGQEARLRCSPMKGHSHVYWYRQLPEEGLKFMVYLQKENIIDESGMPKERFSAEFPKEGPSILRIQQVVRGDSAAYFCASSPRVAGEQFFGPGTRLTVL.